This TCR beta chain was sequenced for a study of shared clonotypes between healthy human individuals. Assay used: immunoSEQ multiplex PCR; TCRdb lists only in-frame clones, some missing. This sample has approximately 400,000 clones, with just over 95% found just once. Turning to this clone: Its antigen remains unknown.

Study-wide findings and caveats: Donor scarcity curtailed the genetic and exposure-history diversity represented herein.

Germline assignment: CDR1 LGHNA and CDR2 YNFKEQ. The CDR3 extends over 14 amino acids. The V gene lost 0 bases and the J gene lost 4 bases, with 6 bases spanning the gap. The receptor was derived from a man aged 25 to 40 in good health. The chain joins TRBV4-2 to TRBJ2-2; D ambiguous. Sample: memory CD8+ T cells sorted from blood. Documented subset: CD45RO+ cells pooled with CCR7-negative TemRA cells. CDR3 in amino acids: CASSQEPLTGELFF. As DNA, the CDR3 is TGTGCCAGCAGCCAAGAACCACTCACCGGGGAGCTGTTTTTT.